This TCR beta chain was captured by sequencing in a study of shared clonotypes between healthy human individuals. Regarding this clone: What it recognizes is unknown. The sample carries other DNA sequences with the same CDR3.

CD45RO negativity and positive selection for CCR7 defined naive CD8 cells, a population that excluded terminally differentiated effector memory CD45RA+ cells. Study results and limitations: Rarefaction indicated that sorted-subset sequencing remained incomplete although depth was large.

Measured with immunoSEQ multiplex PCR; TCRdb has only the in-frame clones, and not every one. The sample contains about 1,800,000 clones, over 85% of which appear only once. This CDR3 contains 13 residues. Germline V gene sequence: CDR1 LNHDA, CDR2 SQIVND (reference sequence). The J segment lost 3 bases and the V segment lost 3 bases, leaving 2 bases of the junction unmatched. The receptor comes from a man between 18 and 35 years old in good health. The sequenced material came from naive CD8+ T cells sorted from blood. The chain joins TRBV19 to TRBJ2-7, with 7 bases that match TRBD2. For the CDR3, the DNA is TGTGCCAGTAGTATCGGGGGGAACTACGAGCAGTACTTC. It yields the protein CASSIGGNYEQYF. The full variable domain, in which reference TRBV19 and TRBJ2-7 provide the parts outside the CDR3, is DGGITQSPKYLFRKEGQNVTLSCEQNLNHDAMYWYRQDPGQGLRLIYYSQIVNDFQKGDIAEGYSVSREKKESFPLTVTSAQKNPTAFYLCASSIGGNYEQYFGPGTRLTVT.